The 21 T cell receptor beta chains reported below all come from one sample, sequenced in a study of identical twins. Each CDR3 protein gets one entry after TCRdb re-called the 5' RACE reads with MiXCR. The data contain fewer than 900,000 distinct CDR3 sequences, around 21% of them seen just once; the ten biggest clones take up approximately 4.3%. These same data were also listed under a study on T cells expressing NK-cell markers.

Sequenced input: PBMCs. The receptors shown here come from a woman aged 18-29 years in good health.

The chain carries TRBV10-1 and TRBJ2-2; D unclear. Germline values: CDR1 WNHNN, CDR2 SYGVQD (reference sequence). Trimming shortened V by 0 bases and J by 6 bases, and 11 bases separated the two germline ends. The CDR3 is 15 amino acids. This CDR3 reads CASSESAGWAGELFF. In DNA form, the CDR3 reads TGCGCCAGCAGTGAGTCTGCAGGCTGGGCCGGGGAGCTGTTTTTT.

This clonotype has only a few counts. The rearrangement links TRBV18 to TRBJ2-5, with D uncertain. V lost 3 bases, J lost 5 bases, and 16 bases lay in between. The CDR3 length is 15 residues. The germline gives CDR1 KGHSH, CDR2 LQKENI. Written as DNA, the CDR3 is TGTGCCAGCTCACCGTTTGGGATCTATGGGGAGACCCAGTACTTC. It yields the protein CASSPFGIYGETQYF.

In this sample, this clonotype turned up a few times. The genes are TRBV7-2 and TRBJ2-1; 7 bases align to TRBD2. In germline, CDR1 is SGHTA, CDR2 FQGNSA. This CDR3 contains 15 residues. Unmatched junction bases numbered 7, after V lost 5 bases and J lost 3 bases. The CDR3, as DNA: TGTGCCAGCAGCCTGACTGGGACTATCTACAATGAGCAGTTCTTC. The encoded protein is CASSLTGTIYNEQFF.

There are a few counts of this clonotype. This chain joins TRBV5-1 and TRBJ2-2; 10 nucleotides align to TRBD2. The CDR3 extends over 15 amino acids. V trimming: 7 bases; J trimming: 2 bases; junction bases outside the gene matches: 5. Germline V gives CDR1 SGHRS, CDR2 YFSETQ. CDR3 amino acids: CASGGTSVNTGELFF. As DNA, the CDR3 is TGCGCCAGCGGGGGGACTAGCGTTAACACCGGGGAGCTGTTTTTT.

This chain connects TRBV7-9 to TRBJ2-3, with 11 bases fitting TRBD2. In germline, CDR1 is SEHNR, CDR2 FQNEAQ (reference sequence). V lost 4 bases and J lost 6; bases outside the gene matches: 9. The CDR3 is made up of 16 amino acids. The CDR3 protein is CASSSSTSGGLDTQYF. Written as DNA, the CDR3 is TGTGCCAGCAGCTCTTCCACTAGCGGGGGTCTCGATACGCAGTATTTT.

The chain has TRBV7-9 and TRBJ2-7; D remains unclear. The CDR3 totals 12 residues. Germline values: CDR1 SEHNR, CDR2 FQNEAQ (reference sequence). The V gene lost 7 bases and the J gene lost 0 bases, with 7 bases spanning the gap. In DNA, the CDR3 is TGTGCCAGCACCATAAGCTCCTACGAGCAGTACTTC. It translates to CASTISSYEQYF.

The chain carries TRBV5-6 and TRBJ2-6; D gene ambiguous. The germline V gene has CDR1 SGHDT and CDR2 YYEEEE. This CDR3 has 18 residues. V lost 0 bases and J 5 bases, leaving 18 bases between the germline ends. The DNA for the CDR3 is TGTGCCAGCAGCTTGGCCTCCTGGACGAACCCCTGGGCCAACGTCCTGACTTTC. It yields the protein CASSLASWTNPWANVLTF. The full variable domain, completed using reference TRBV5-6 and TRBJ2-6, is DAGVTQSPTHLIKTRGQQVTLRCSPKSGHDTVSWYQQALGQGPQFIFQYYEEEERQRGNFPDRFSGHQFPNYSSELNVNALLLGDSALYLCASSLASWTNPWANVLTFGAGSRLTVL.

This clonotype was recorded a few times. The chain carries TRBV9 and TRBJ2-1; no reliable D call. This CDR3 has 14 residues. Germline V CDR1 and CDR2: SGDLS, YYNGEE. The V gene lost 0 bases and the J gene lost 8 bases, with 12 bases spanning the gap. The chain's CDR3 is CASSVEIRADEQFF. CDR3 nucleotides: TGTGCCAGCAGCGTAGAAATAAGAGCCGATGAGCAGTTCTTC.

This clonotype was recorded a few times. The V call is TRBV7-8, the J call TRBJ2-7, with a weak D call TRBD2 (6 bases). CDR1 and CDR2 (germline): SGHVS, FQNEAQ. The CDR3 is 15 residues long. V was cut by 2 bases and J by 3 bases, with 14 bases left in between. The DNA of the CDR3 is TGTGCCAGCAGCTTAAGGATAGCGGCCGTCTACGAGCAGTACTTC. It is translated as CASSLRIAAVYEQYF.

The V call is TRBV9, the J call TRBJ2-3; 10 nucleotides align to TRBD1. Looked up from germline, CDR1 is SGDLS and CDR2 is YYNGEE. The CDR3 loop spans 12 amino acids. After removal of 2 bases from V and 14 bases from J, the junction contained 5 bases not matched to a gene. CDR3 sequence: CASSVRQGALYF. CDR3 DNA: TGTGCCAGCAGCGTTAGACAGGGGGCCTTGTATTTT. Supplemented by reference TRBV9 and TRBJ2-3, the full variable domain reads DSGVTQTPKHLITATGQRVTLRCSPRSGDLSVYWYQQSLDQGLQFLIQYYNGEERAKGNILERFSAQQFPDLHSELNLSSLELGDSALYFCASSVRQGALYFGPGTRLTVL.

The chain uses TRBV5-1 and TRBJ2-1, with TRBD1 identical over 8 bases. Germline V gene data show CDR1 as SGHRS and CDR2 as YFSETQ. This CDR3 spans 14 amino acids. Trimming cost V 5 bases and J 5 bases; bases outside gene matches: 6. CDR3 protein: CASSIRQGNNEQFF. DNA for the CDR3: TGCGCCAGCAGTATTAGACAGGGGAACAATGAGCAGTTCTTC.

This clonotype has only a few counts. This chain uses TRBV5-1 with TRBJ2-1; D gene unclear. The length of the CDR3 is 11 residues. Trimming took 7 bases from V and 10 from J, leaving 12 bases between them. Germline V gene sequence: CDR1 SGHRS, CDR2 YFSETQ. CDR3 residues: CASGLAGEQFF. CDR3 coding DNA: TGCGCCAGCGGCCTGGCTGGCGAGCAGTTCTTC.

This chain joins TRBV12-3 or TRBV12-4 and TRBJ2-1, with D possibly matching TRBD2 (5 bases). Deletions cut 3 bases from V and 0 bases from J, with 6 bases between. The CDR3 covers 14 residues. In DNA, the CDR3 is TGTGCCAGCAGTTTCGGGGACTCCTACAATGAGCAGTTCTTC. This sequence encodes CASSFGDSYNEQFF.

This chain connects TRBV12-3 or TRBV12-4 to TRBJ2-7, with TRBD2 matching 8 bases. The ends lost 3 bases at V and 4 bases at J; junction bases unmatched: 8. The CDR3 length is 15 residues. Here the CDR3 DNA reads TGTGCCAGCAGTTTCGGGATAGCGGGGATTTACGAGCAGTACTTC. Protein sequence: CASSFGIAGIYEQYF.

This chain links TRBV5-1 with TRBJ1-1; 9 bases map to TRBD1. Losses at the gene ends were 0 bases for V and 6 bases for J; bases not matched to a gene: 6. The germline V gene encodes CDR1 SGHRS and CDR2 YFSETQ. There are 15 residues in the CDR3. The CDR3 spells CASSLASRQGAEAFF. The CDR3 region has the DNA TGCGCCAGCAGCTTGGCATCTAGACAGGGGGCTGAAGCTTTCTTT.

CDR3 in DNA: TGTGCCAGCAAGGTTCTCAGGGGGGAAAAACTGTTTTTT. Translation: CASKVLRGEKLFF. V usage is TRBV12-3 or TRBV12-4 and J usage is TRBJ1-4, with TRBD1 matching over 7 bases. CDR3 length equals 13 residues. Trimming removed 7 bases from V and 8 bases from J; junction bases left unmatched: 7.

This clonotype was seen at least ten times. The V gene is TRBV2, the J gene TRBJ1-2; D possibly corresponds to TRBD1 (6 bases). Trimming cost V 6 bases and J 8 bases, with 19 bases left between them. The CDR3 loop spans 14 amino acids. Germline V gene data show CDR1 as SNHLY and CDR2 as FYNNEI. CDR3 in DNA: TGTGCCAGCAGGGGGTCACAGGGCCCTAAAGGCTACACCTTC. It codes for CASRGSQGPKGYTF.

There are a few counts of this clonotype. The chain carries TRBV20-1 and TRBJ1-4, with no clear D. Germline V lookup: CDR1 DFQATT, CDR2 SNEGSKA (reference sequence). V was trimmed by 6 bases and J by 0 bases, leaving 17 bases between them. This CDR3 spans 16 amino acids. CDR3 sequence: CSAPGLSIATNEKLFF. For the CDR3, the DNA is TGCAGTGCCCCCGGACTGAGCATTGCAACTAATGAAAAACTGTTTTTT.

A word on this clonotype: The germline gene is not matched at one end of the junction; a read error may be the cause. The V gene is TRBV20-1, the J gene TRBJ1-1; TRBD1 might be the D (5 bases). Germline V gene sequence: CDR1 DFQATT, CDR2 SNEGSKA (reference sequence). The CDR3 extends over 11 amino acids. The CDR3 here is CSARDKSDAFF. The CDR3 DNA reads TGCAGTGCTAGGGACAAATCTGACGCTTTCTTT.

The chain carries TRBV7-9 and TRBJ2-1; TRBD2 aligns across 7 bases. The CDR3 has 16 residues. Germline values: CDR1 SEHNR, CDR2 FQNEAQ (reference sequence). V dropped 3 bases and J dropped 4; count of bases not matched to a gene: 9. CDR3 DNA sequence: TGTGCCAGCAGCTTCTTTGGGACTACGACTTACAATGAGCAGTTCTTC. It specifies CASSFFGTTTYNEQFF.

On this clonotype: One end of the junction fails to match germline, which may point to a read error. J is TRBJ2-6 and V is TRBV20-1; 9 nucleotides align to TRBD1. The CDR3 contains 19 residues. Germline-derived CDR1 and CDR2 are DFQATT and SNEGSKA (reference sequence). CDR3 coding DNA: TGCTGTGCTAGAACTCCACGACAGGGGGTAGTTTCTGGGGCCAACGTCCTGACTTTC. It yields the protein CCARTPRQGVVSGANVLTF.